The entry below describes one T cell receptor beta chain. Antigen unknown. The assay was immunoSEQ multiplex PCR, and TCRdb's table has in-frame clones only and misses some. Among about 21,000 clones listed, roughly 89% were seen once. This entry belongs to a study of a mutant IDH1 vaccine in newly diagnosed glioma. The CDR3 runs 14 residues. Germline CDR1 is LNHNV and CDR2 is YYDKDF (reference sequence). Trimming took off 0 bases at V and 3 bases at J, with 7 bases between the two ends. Time point here: week 11, during vaccination. Topical imiquimod was applied with each vaccine dose, which held 300 ug of mutant IDH1 20-mer peptide.

The sample consisted of PBMCs, taken from a glioma patient whose treatment included an IDH1 peptide vaccine. The TCR sequence derives from a woman between 35 and 50 years old with glioma. The V call is TRBV15, the J call TRBJ2-3; D is uncertain. This CDR3 is CATSRELRTDTQYF. Written as DNA, the CDR3 is TGTGCCACCAGCAGAGAACTACGGACAGATACGCAGTATTTT.